What follows are 7 T cell receptor beta chains derived from one specimen sequenced in a study of shared clonotypes between healthy human individuals. The data were produced by immunoSEQ multiplex PCR, yet TCRdb's version contains in-frame clones alone and is incomplete. The sample carries about a million clones, about three quarters recorded once. The sequenced sample was memory CD4+ T cells sorted from blood. Indicated subset: CD45RA-negative fraction. These receptor sequences come from a young man in good health.

Regarding this clone: The sample has other DNA sequences that encode this CDR3 too. The rearrangement uses TRBV9 and TRBJ2-3, with D unclear. The germline gives CDR1 SGDLS, CDR2 YYNGEE. The CDR3 has 13 residues. V was shortened by 0 bases and J by 3 bases, with 5 bases between the two germline ends. As DNA, the CDR3 is TGTGCCAGCAGCGTAGCTCCGACAGATACGCAGTATTTT. It encodes CASSVAPTDTQYF.

This chain connects TRBV6-5 to TRBJ1-3, with D tentatively TRBD1 (5 bases). The CDR3 runs to 16 residues. Germline assignment: CDR1 MNHEY and CDR2 SVGAGI. V lost 0 bases, J lost 0 bases, and 9 bases lay in between. CDR3 nucleotides: TGTGCCAGCAGTTACTCAGGGGCGACCTCTGGAAACACCATATATTTT. Its translation is CASSYSGATSGNTIYF.

This chain links TRBV29-1 with TRBJ2-3; D is possibly TRBD2 (6 bases). The CDR3 loop spans 13 amino acids. Germline CDR1 and CDR2: SQVTM and ANQGSEA. V lost 6 bases, J lost 2 bases, and 12 bases lay in between. Written as DNA, the CDR3 is TGCAGCGTCGATAGCGGTAACACAGATACGCAGTATTTT. Its translation: CSVDSGNTDTQYF.

The chain employs TRBV6-4 and TRBJ2-3, with 12 bases lining up with TRBD1. Unmatched junction bases numbered 6, after V lost 9 bases and J lost 5 bases. The CDR3 length is 14 residues. CDR1 is MRHNA and CDR2 is SNTAGT in the germline V gene. CDR3 nucleotides: TGTGCCAGTGGGGGACAGGGGGCAATAGATACGCAGTATTTT. Translation: CASGGQGAIDTQYF.

The gene calls are TRBV4-3 and TRBJ2-1; tentative D call: TRBD1 (5 bases). This CDR3 spans 17 amino acids. The V gene's germline CDR1 is LGHNA and CDR2 YSLEER. V lost 0 bases and J 0 bases, leaving 12 bases between the germline ends. CDR3 sequence: CASSQDTGLTSYNEQFF. CDR3 nucleotides: TGCGCCAGCAGCCAAGATACAGGTCTGACCTCCTACAATGAGCAGTTCTTC.

About this clone: Its ends do not fully match the called genes, so a read error is possible. The CDR3 region is CASSSSPGTGKAGELFF. In DNA form, the CDR3 reads TGTGCTAGCAGCTCGTCCCCCGGGACAGGGAAGGCCGGGGAGCTGTTTTTT. The rearrangement uses TRBV7-7 and TRBJ2-2, with TRBD1 matching 9 bases. Germline-derived CDR1 and CDR2 are SSHAT and FNYEAQ (reference sequence). The CDR3 loop spans 17 amino acids.

The chain employs TRBV2 and TRBJ2-7; D perhaps matches TRBD2 (5 bases). CDR1 and CDR2 from the germline V gene are SNHLY and FYNNEI. The CDR3 consists of 14 residues. The germline V and J ends were trimmed by 5 bases and 3 bases, with 14 bases remaining between them. The CDR3 DNA follows: TGTGCCAGCAGTAAGGAGGTAATTCGCTACGAGCAGTACTTC. It yields the protein CASSKEVIRYEQYF.